The clone carrying this TCR beta chain turned up a few times. The time point was: patch test 1, 2 weeks after DPC sensitization. The treatment here: therapeutic diphenylcyclopropenone sensitization with weekly scalp DPC. Within the library, unique molecular identifiers were attached to each individual cDNA molecule. TCRdb re-derived calls from the RACE reads in MiXCR, one entry per CDR3 protein. The sample gives 370,000 or so distinct CDR3 sequences, more than 4.5% of which show up once; 2% to 2.5% is in the top ten. This sample stems from a study of human T cells and chemical hapten exposure. Study-level information: Chiefly women, the patients showed alopecia areata, totalis or universalis. TCR yields per sample varied, mainly owing to small pooled library volume differences.

CDR3 length: 13 residues. Germline assignment: CDR1 SGDLS and CDR2 YYNGEE. Trimming pared 4 bases from V and 5 bases from J, leaving 9 bases between. The receptor was isolated from a woman aged 45-59 years with alopecia areata. Some clones in this sample may be carry-over from other donors' samples. The sample was whole blood, taken in connection with sensitization to the hapten diphenylcyclopropenone (DPC). The chain combines TRBV9 with TRBJ2-2; the D gene is possibly TRBD2 (6 bases). The CDR3 DNA follows: TGTGCCAGCAGCACCCGGGGGACCGGGGAGCTGTTTTTT. Encoded protein: CASSTRGTGELFF. The full variable domain, its missing parts supplied by reference TRBV9 and TRBJ2-2, is DSGVTQTPKHLITATGQRVTLRCSPRSGDLSVYWYQQSLDQGLQFLIQYYNGEERAKGNILERFSAQQFPDLHSELNLSSLELGDSALYFCASSTRGTGELFFGEGSRLTVL.